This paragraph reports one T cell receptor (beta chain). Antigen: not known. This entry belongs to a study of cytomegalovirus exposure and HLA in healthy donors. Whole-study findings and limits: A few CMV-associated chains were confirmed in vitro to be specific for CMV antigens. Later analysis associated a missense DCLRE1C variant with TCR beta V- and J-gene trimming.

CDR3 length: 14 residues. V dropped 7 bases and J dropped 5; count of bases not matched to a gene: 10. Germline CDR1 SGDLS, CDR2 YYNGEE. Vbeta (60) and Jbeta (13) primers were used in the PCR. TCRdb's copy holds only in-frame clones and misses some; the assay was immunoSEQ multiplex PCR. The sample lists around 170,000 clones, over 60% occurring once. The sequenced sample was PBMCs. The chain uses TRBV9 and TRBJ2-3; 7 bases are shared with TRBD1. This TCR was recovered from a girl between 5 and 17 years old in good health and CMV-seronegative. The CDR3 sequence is CASGEGGLGDTQYF. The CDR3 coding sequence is TGTGCCAGCGGGGAAGGGGGCCTCGGAGATACGCAGTATTTT.